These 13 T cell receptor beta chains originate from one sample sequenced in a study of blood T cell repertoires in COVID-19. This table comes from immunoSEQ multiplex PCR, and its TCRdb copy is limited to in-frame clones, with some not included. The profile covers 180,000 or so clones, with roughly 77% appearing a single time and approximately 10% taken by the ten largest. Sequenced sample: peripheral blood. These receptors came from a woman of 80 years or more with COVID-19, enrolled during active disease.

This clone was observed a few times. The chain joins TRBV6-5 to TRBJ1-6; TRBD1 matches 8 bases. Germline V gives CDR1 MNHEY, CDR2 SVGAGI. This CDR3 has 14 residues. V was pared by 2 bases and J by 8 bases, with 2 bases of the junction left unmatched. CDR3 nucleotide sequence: TGTGCCAGCAGTTACAACAGGGGGGATTCACCCCTCCACTTT. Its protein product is CASSYNRGDSPLHF.

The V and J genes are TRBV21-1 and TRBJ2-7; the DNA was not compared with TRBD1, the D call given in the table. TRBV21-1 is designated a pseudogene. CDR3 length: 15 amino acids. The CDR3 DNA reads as TGTGCCAGCACCCCTGACAGAAATGCAACCTACGAGCAGTACTTC. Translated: CASTPDRNATYEQYF.

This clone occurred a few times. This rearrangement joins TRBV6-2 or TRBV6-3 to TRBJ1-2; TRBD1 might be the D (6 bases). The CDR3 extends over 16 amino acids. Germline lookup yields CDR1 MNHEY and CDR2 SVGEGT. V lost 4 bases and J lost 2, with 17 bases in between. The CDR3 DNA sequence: TGTGCCAGCAGTTCTGCCCCTGGACAGTCCAACTATGGCTACACCTTC. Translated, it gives CASSSAPGQSNYGYTF.

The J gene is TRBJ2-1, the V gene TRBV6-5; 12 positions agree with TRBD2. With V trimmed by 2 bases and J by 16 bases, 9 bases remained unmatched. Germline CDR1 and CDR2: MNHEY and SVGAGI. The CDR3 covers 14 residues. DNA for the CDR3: TGTGCCAGCAGTTACAACTACCGACTAGCGGGAGAATTCTTC. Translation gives CASSYNYRLAGEFF.

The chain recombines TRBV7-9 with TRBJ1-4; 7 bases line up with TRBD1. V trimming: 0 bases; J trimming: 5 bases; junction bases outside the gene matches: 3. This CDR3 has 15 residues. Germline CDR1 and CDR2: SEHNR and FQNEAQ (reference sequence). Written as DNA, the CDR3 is TGTGCCAGCAGCTTAGCGGGCAGGGGGAATGAAAAACTGTTTTTT. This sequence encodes CASSLAGRGNEKLFF.

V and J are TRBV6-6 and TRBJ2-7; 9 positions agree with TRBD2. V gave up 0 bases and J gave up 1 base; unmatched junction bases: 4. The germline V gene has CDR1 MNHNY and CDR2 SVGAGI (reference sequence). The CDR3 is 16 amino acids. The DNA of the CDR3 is TGTGCCAGCAGTTACTCGGGCGGGAGGGTGTCCTACGAGCAGTACTTC. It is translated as CASSYSGGRVSYEQYF.

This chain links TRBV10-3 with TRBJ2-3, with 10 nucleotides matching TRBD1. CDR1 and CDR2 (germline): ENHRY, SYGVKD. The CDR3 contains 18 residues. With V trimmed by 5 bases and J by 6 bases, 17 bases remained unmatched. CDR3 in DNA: TGTGCCATCAGTACCGGGACAGGGGCCCGACTAGAGGGGGATACGCAGTATTTT. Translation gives CAISTGTGARLEGDTQYF.

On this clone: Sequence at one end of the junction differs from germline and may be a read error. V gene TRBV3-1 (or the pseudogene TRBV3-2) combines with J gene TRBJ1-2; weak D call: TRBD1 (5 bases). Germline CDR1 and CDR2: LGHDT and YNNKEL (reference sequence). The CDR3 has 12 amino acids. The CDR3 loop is CASSQVKDTLYF. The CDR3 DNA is TGTGCCAGCAGCCAAGTAAAGGACACCCTTTACTTC.

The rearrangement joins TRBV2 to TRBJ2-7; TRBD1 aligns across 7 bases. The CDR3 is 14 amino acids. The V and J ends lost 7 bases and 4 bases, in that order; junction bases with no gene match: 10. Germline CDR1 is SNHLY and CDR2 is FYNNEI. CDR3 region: CASTIGQGVYEQYF. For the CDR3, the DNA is TGTGCCAGCACGATTGGGCAGGGGGTTTACGAGCAGTACTTC.

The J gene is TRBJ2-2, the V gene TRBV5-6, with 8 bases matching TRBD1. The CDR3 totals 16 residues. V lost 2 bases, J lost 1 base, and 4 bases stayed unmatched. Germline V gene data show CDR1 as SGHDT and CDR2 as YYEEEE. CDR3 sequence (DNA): TGTGCCAGCAGCTTCAGGGGGCGATTGAACACCGGGGAGCTGTTTTTT. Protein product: CASSFRGRLNTGELFF.

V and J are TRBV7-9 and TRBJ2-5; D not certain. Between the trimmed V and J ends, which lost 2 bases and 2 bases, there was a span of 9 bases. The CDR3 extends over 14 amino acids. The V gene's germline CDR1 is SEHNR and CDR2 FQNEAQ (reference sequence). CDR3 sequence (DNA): TGTGCCAGCAGCTTATCGGAGTTTCAAGAGACCCAGTACTTC. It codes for CASSLSEFQETQYF.

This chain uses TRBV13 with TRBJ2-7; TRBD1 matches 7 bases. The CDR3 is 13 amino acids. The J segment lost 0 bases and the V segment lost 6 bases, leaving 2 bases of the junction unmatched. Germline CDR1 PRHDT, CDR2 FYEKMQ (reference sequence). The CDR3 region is CASRGQDSYEQYF. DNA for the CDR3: TGTGCCAGCAGAGGACAGGACTCCTACGAGCAGTACTTC.

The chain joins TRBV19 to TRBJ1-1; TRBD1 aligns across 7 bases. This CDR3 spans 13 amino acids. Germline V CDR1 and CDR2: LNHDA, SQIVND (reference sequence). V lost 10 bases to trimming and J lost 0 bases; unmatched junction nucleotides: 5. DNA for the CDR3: TGTGCCACAACGGACAGGTTGAACACTGAAGCTTTCTTT. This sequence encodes CATTDRLNTEAFF.